This T cell receptor beta chain derives from a study of T cell changes during pregnancy in multiple sclerosis. This table comes from immunoSEQ multiplex PCR, and its TCRdb copy is limited to in-frame clones, with some not included. The sample consists of about 59,000 clones, roughly 95% of them appearing once. Germline V gene sequence: CDR1 SGHTA, CDR2 FQGTGA. Trimming cost V 1 base and J 0 bases; bases outside gene matches: 10. The CDR3 contains 18 residues. V gene TRBV7-3 combines with J gene TRBJ1-1, with TRBD1 matching 8 bases. The specimen comprised CD4+ T cells from peripheral blood mononuclear cells, sampled before pregnancy. The receptor was isolated from a female donor with multiple sclerosis, enrolled in a pregnancy study. CDR3 sequence: CASSLRAGTGLLNTEAFF. The CDR3 DNA reads TGTGCCAGCAGCTTAAGAGCCGGGACAGGTCTTCTGAACACTGAAGCTTTCTTT.